This is a list of T cell receptor beta chains from one sample in a study of early T cells in non-severe SARS-CoV-2 infection. TCRdb reprocessed the 5' RACE reads with MiXCR, giving one entry per CDR3 protein. This sample has approximately 110,000 distinct CDR3 sequences, with under 15% found just once. Source material: whole blood. The receptors come from an adult who was a healthcare worker with PCR-confirmed SARS-CoV-2 infection or an uninfected control (not recorded which). Both conserved end residues are part of each CDR3. The order of the fields is J gene, clone size, D gene, V gene, CDR3 DNA, CDR3 protein. D genes are given only for firm matches. Size is stated for part of the rows, as once, few or many counts, or as a class when the clone is expanded.

TRBJ2-1	.	.	TRBV12-3/TRBV12-4	TGTGCCAGCACCGAGGGCCCCTACAATGAGCAGTTCTTC	CASTEGPYNEQFF
TRBJ1-1	few	.	TRBV20-1	TGCAGTGCTAGGGCCCGGGAGGGTTACACTGAAGCTTTCTTT	CSARAREGYTEAFF
TRBJ1-6	.	.	TRBV7-9	TGTGCCAGCAGCGACGTATCTAGGACTTCACCCCTCCACTTT	CASSDVSRTSPLHF
TRBJ2-1	many	.	TRBV29-1	TGCAGCGTTGAATCCTGGACAGACAATGAGCAGTTCTTC	CSVESWTDNEQFF
TRBJ2-3	many	.	TRBV20-1	TGCAGTGCTAGAGATAACCCGGTCCAACCTAGCACAGATACGCAGTATTTT	CSARDNPVQPSTDTQYF
TRBJ1-1	once	.	TRBV11-2	.	CASSFGQGIPFF
TRBJ1-1	many	.	TRBV9	TGTGCCAGCAGCGGATCAATTGCTGGTGAAGCTTTCTTT	CASSGSIAGEAFF
TRBJ2-1	many	.	TRBV12-5	TGTGCTAGTGGTTTGGCGAGAGCAGCTGTACAAGATGAGCAGTTCTTC	CASGLARAAVQDEQFF
TRBJ2-2	many	.	TRBV29-1	TGCAGCGTTGATGGAGACACCGGGGAGCTGTTTTTT	CSVDGDTGELFF
TRBJ2-2	.	TRBD2	TRBV7-6	TGTGCCAGCAGCTCGGGAGGCGGGGAGCTGTTTTTT	CASSSGGGELFF
TRBJ1-4	few	.	TRBV4-1	TGCGCCAGCAGCCAAGTAGGAGGCAGGGTGGGTGAAAAACTGTTTTTT	CASSQVGGRVGEKLFF
TRBJ2-1	.	.	TRBV4-1	TGCGCCAGCAGCCAACTACAAGGGGTTTCGTGGAATGAGCAGTTCTTC	CASSQLQGVSWNEQFF
TRBJ1-2	.	TRBD1	TRBV12-3/TRBV12-4	TGTGCCAGCAGTGGACAGGTGGCTAACAATGGCTACACCTTC	CASSGQVANNGYTF
TRBJ1-1	few	.	TRBV20-1	TGCAGTGCTAGAGTTCCTAGGGAGACGAACACTGAAGCTTTCTTT	CSARVPRETNTEAFF
TRBJ2-2	.	.	TRBV12-5	TGTGCTAGTGGTTTGGCTGTACCCGGACCCGGGGAGCTGTTTTTT	CASGLAVPGPGELFF
TRBJ2-7	.	.	TRBV7-6	TGTGCCAGCAGCTTAGATGTGGGGACCTACGAGCAGTACTTC	CASSLDVGTYEQYF
TRBJ1-6	few	.	TRBV5-1	TGCGCCAGCAGCTTGGAACCCCAGAGCTCCTATAATTCACCCCTCCACTTT	CASSLEPQSSYNSPLHF
TRBJ2-1	.	.	TRBV4-2	TGTGCCAGCAGCCAAGGTACTAGCCCCGAGCAGTTCTTC	CASSQGTSPEQFF
TRBJ1-1	few	TRBD1	TRBV7-9	TGTGCCAGCAGGTCTAATACAGGGGTGAACACTGAAGCTTTCTTT	CASRSNTGVNTEAFF
TRBJ2-1	many	.	TRBV7-2	TGTGCCAGCAGCTATGCGACCGGAAATCCATCCAATGAGCAGTTCTTC	CASSYATGNPSNEQFF
TRBJ1-1	.	.	TRBV5-1	TGCGCCAGCACCCTTGACACTGAAGCTTTCTTT	CASTLDTEAFF
TRBJ2-1	few	.	TRBV29-1	TGCAGCGTTGAAGGGGGGCAATACAATGAGCAGTTCTTC	CSVEGGQYNEQFF
TRBJ2-7	.	.	TRBV15	TGTGCCACCAGCAGAGCCGGGGGGCGCCTCGAGCAGTACTTC	CATSRAGGRLEQYF
TRBJ2-2	few	.	TRBV7-6	TGTGCCAGCAGCTTCATGCACGGGTCCCCCGCCGGGGAGCTGTTTTTT	CASSFMHGSPAGELFF
TRBJ1-2	few	TRBD1	TRBV2	TGTGCCAGCAGTGGGCAGGGGGGCGATGGCTACACCTTC	CASSGQGGDGYTF
TRBJ1-6	.	TRBD1	TRBV6-1	TGTGCCAGCAGTGGTACAGGGGTTTCACCCCTCCACTTT	CASSGTGVSPLHF
TRBJ2-1	few	TRBD2	TRBV10-2	TGCGCCAGCAGTGGCGGGGGGGACTACAATGAGCAGTTCTTC	CASSGGGDYNEQFF
TRBJ1-1	few	.	TRBV28	TGTGCCAGCCTTACTACGGGACTCGGGAACACTGAAGCTTTCTTT	CASLTTGLGNTEAFF
TRBJ1-1	many	.	TRBV14	TGTGCCAGCAGCCAGGGGATGAACACTGAAGCTTTCTTT	CASSQGMNTEAFF
TRBJ2-7	few	.	TRBV18	TGTGCCAGCTCACCGGCCAGCTTTCGAACCTACGAGCAGTACTTC	CASSPASFRTYEQYF
TRBJ1-1	.	.	TRBV12-3/TRBV12-4	TGTGCCAGCAGTTCCCCAGGTCCGACGGAAGCTTTCTTT	CASSSPGPTEAFF
TRBJ2-5	few	.	TRBV10-3	TGTGCCATCAGTGGGGACATAGAGACCCAGTACTTC	CAISGDIETQYF
TRBJ1-2	.	.	TRBV2	TGTGCCAGCAGAGGGACATTTAATAGTGGCTACACCTTC	CASRGTFNSGYTF
TRBJ2-5	.	.	TRBV14	TGTGCCAGCAGCCAAGATCAGGGCGAGACCCAGTACTTC	CASSQDQGETQYF
TRBJ1-4	few	TRBD1	TRBV7-9	TGTGCCAGCAGCTTGGACAGGGGTGAAAAACTGTTTTTT	CASSLDRGEKLFF
TRBJ2-1	.	TRBD1	TRBV30	TGTGCCTGGACCCAGGGGGATGAGCAGTTCTTC	CAWTQGDEQFF
TRBJ1-2	few	.	TRBV30	TGTGCCCTTACGGCCCAGTCCTATGGCTACACCTTC	CALTAQSYGYTF
TRBJ1-1	many	.	TRBV5-1	TGTGCCAGCAGCTTAGAGGTGAACACTGAAGCTTTCTTT	CASSLEVNTEAFF
TRBJ1-5	few	.	TRBV28	TGTGCCAGCAGTTTGCTGACCGAACTCTACCGTCAGCCCCAGCATTTT	CASSLLTELYRQPQHF
TRBJ1-1	few	TRBD1	TRBV10-2	TGCGCCAGCAGCGCACAGGGGTGGGCTTTCTTT	CASSAQGWAFF
TRBJ2-5	.	.	TRBV9	TGTGCCAGCAGCGTTGGGTTTGGGGAGACCCAGTACTTC	CASSVGFGETQYF